This TCR beta chain was observed in a study of CD8 T cells in ankylosing spondylitis. Findings of the study overall: Blood of patients with ankylosing spondylitis appeared to be characterized by a TCR beta motif of eight highly homologous variants. Matched ankylosing spondylitis synovial fluid reportedly contained a significantly enriched population of disease-linked clones. Reactive arthritis synovial fluid and blood previously showed some of these motif variants. Disease-associated clones were CD8+ and fairly uncommon in peripheral blood.

Quantitative molecular-barcoded 5'-RACE generated the TCR beta libraries. TCRdb re-analysed the 5' RACE reads in MiXCR, keeping a single row per CDR3 protein. The sample holds fewer than 500,000 distinct CDR3 sequences, roughly 26% seen once. This clonotype came up a few times. What it binds is unknown. This receptor was taken from a male donor with ankylosing spondylitis. Sequencing input: blood, either unsorted or a sorted T cell fraction (not recorded which).

CDR3 amino acids: CASSLIRDTQYF. For the CDR3, the DNA is TGTGCCAGCAGCTTAATAAGGGATACGCAGTATTTT. V is TRBV7-6 and J is TRBJ2-3; no reliable D call. Germline loops: CDR1 SGHVS, CDR2 FNYEAQ. V was trimmed by 2 bases and J by 6 bases, leaving 6 bases between them. This CDR3 has 12 residues. Full variable domain (missing parts from reference TRBV7-6 and TRBJ2-3): GAGVSQSPRYKVTKRGQDVALRCDPISGHVSLYWYRQALGQGPEFLTYFNYEAQQDKSGLPNDRFSAERPEGSISTLTIQRTEQRDSAMYRCASSLIRDTQYFGPGTRLTVL.